Sequencing of this TCR beta chain was carried out in a study of T cell responses to AZD1222 COVID-19 vaccine. About the study: Second-dose recipients at about 4 or about 12 weeks were treated as one pooled group. Study observations and caveats: Nearly half of spike-specific TCRs reportedly target unmutated variant regions.

Repertoires were generated with immunoSEQ multiplex PCR, while TCRdb's copy carries only in-frame clones and drops some. The sample lists about 150,000 clones, under 95% occurring once. Germline V gene data show CDR1 as MNHEY and CDR2 as SMNVEV (reference sequence). This CDR3 spans 15 amino acids. Trimming stripped 5 bases from V and 4 bases from J, with 14 bases between. Comment on this clone: Its specificity is not known.

This chain uses TRBV27 with TRBJ1-4; D may be TRBD1 (6 bases). This TCR came from an adult in good health. The input for sequencing was peripheral blood, taken on day 0 of AZD1222 vaccination. The CDR3 protein is CASSPGVWDNEKLFF. CDR3 in DNA: TGTGCCAGCAGTCCAGGGGTGTGGGATAATGAAAAACTGTTTTTT.